A single sample is the source of the 11 T cell receptor beta chains below, sequenced in a study of PD-1 blockade in classical Hodgkin lymphoma. The repertoire was sequenced with immunoSEQ multiplex PCR; TCRdb's copy has only in-frame clones and lacks some. The sample has 98,000 or so clones, roughly 87% seen once; the top ten hold 15% to 20%. Every patient relapsed after autologous stem cell transplantation, and brentuximab vedotin exposure varied. Here the sequenced sample was peripheral blood mononuclear cells (PBMCs), taken before the second cycle of nivolumab. The receptors shown here come from a human donor with classical Hodgkin lymphoma.

This chain uses TRBV30 with TRBJ1-4, with TRBD1 as a possible D gene (5 bases). Germline-derived CDR1 and CDR2 are GTSNPN and SVGIG (reference sequence). Trimming cost V 1 base and J 7 bases, with 13 bases left between them. The CDR3 consists of 14 residues. CDR3 DNA sequence: TGTGCCTGGAGTGGGGGCAGGGTGGGTGAAAAACTGTTTTTT. Protein sequence: CAWSGGRVGEKLFF.

The chain couples TRBV6-4 to TRBJ1-5; TRBD1 might be the D (5 bases). This CDR3 spans 14 amino acids. Trimming took off 3 bases at V and 7 bases at J, with 13 bases between the two ends. CDR1 and CDR2 (germline): MRHNA, SNTAGT. CDR3 in amino acids: CASSEEGVGQPQHF. CDR3 DNA: TGTGCCAGCAGTGAGGAAGGGGTTGGACAGCCCCAGCATTTT.

This clone has a single count. The gene calls are TRBV5-1 and TRBJ1-4, with D unresolved. There are 12 residues in the CDR3. V was clipped by 1 base and J by 8 bases, with 6 bases between them. Germline V gene data show CDR1 as SGHRS and CDR2 as YFSETQ. The CDR3 DNA sequence: TGCGCCAGCAGCTTGTACGGGGAAAAACTGTTTTTT. Translation: CASSLYGEKLFF.

This chain links TRBV6-5 with TRBJ2-7; 7 bases are a match to TRBD1. Germline V gene lookup returns CDR1 MNHEY and CDR2 SVGAGI. CDR3 length equals 16 residues. J gave up 0 bases and V 3 bases, and 8 bases lay outside the gene matches. In DNA, the CDR3 is TGTGCCAGCAGTTATCGGATTGGGACAGACTCCTACGAGCAGTACTTC. Amino acid sequence: CASSYRIGTDSYEQYF.

The chain employs TRBV10-3 and TRBJ2-7; TRBD1 matches 9 bases. V gave up 3 bases and J gave up 7 bases; unmatched junction bases: 7. There are 14 residues in the CDR3. The germline V gene encodes CDR1 ENHRY and CDR2 SYGVKD. CDR3 loop: CAISEPDRGLEQYF. The CDR3 DNA reads as TGTGCCATCAGTGAACCGGACAGGGGCCTTGAGCAGTACTTC.

This clone showed up just once. The gene calls are TRBV4-1 and TRBJ1-5; the match to TRBD1 covers 9 bases. V was clipped by 4 bases and J by 5 bases; unmatched bases: 6. The CDR3 is 15 amino acids. Germline V gene data show CDR1 as MGHRA and CDR2 as YSYEKL. In nucleotides, the CDR3 is TGCGCCAGCAGCCCAATCCGGGACAGGGATCAGCCCCAGCATTTT. Encoded protein: CASSPIRDRDQPQHF.

The chain is built from TRBV30 and TRBJ2-7; 10 nucleotides line up with TRBD1. J was trimmed by 4 bases and V by 7 bases; bases with no gene match: 10. The V gene's germline CDR1 is GTSNPN and CDR2 SVGIG (reference sequence). The CDR3 loop spans 14 amino acids. DNA of the CDR3: TGTGCCTCATCCCACGGACAGGGGGGTTACGAGCAGTACTTC. It encodes CASSHGQGGYEQYF.

This chain links TRBV5-1 with TRBJ2-2, with D perhaps being TRBD1 or TRBD2 (5 bases each). V was cut by 4 bases and J by 6 bases, with 13 bases left in between. Looked up from germline, CDR1 is SGHRS and CDR2 is YFSETQ. CDR3 length equals 14 residues. The CDR3 DNA is TGCGCCAGCAGCGAACCAGGGAGTGCCGGGGAGCTGTTTTTT. It codes for CASSEPGSAGELFF.

The chain combines TRBV6-5 with TRBJ2-7, with 9 positions matching TRBD2. Trimming took 2 bases from V and 3 from J; bases not matched to a gene: 5. CDR1 MNHEY and CDR2 SVGAGI come from the germline V gene. The CDR3 is made up of 15 amino acids. The CDR3 region is CASSYNSGRSYEQYF. CDR3 DNA sequence: TGTGCCAGCAGTTACAATAGCGGGAGAAGCTACGAGCAGTACTTC.

This rearrangement joins TRBV6-4 to TRBJ2-1; 9 bases are shared with TRBD2. V lost 2 bases to trimming and J lost 4 bases; unmatched junction nucleotides: 3. This CDR3 region has 15 residues. Germline V gives CDR1 MRHNA, CDR2 SNTAGT. The CDR3 DNA sequence: TGTGCCAGCAGTGACCTAGCGGGACTTTACAATGAGCAGTTCTTC. As protein: CASSDLAGLYNEQFF.

J is TRBJ2-7 and V is TRBV5-8; TRBD2 aligns across 8 bases. Trimming removed 4 bases from V and 0 bases from J; junction bases left unmatched: 6. The CDR3 has 15 residues. Germline-derived CDR1 and CDR2 are SGHTS and YDEGEE. The CDR3 nucleotides read TGTGCCAGCAGCCCGGGCGGGGGGTTCTCCTACGAGCAGTACTTC. Protein sequence: CASSPGGGFSYEQYF.